A single sample is the source of the 11 T cell receptor beta chains below, sequenced in a study of T cell repertoires in cytomegalovirus infection. One entry per CDR3 protein, called by TCRdb with MiXCR from the reads. Here the sample spans around 260,000 distinct CDR3 sequences, roughly 23% being singletons. Sequencing was performed on PBMCs. The receptors derive from a human donor in good health (CMV status not recorded). Some clones in this sample may be carry-over from other donors' samples.

This clonotype was counted ten times or more. The CDR3: CASSPRLAVSTDTQYF. CDR3 sequence (DNA): TGTGCCAGCAGCCCCCGACTAGCAGTAAGCACAGATACGCAGTATTTT. The rearrangement joins TRBV7-2 to TRBJ2-3, with TRBD2 identical over 7 bases. Germline CDR1 reads SGHTA; CDR2 reads FQGNSA. V gave up 5 bases and J gave up 0 bases; unmatched junction bases: 8. This CDR3 region has 16 residues.

This clonotype was counted at least ten times. J is TRBJ1-4 and V is TRBV7-9, with D hard to call. The length of the CDR3 is 13 residues. CDR1 is SEHNR, CDR2 FQNEAQ, per germline (reference sequence). V was shortened by 1 base and J by 5 bases, with 5 bases between the two germline ends. CDR3 sequence: CASSLGENEKLFF. The CDR3 DNA reads as TGTGCCAGCAGCTTAGGGGAGAATGAAAAACTGTTTTTT.

The V call is TRBV5-1, the J call TRBJ2-1; 9 nucleotides align to TRBD2. J gave up 7 bases and V 0 bases, and 5 bases lay outside the gene matches. This CDR3 is 15 amino acids long. CDR1 is SGHRS, CDR2 YFSETQ, per germline. The CDR3 spells CASSLVASGVNEQFF. In DNA, the CDR3 is TGCGCCAGCAGCTTGGTAGCTAGCGGGGTAAATGAGCAGTTCTTC.

This clonotype was recorded at least ten times. The rearrangement joins TRBV7-2 to TRBJ2-1, with D perhaps TRBD2 (5 bases). V was trimmed by 3 bases and J by 6 bases, leaving 21 bases between them. Germline V CDR1 and CDR2: SGHTA, FQGNSA. The CDR3 covers 17 residues. For the CDR3, the DNA is TGTGCCAGCAGCTTCGGCCCTACGGGGAGAGGCACCAATGAGCAGTTCTTC. Encoded protein: CASSFGPTGRGTNEQFF.

V is TRBV15 and J is TRBJ1-2; D might be TRBD1 (6 bases). The germline CDR1 and CDR2 sequences are LNHNV and YYDKDF (reference sequence). The CDR3 runs to 15 residues. V was shortened by 10 bases and J by 6 bases, with 24 bases between the two germline ends. CDR3 in DNA: TGTGCCATTCCGCTCTCCCTACAGGGATTTGATGGCTACACCTTC. Protein: CAIPLSLQGFDGYTF.

The chain couples TRBV11-2 to TRBJ1-1, with 7 bases aligning to TRBD1. Germline loops: CDR1 SGHAT, CDR2 FQNNGV. V trimming: 4 bases; J trimming: 0 bases; junction bases outside the gene matches: 11. CDR3 length equals 17 residues. CDR3 in amino acids: CASSWYPGGTMNTEAFF. In DNA form, the CDR3 reads TGTGCCAGCAGCTGGTACCCAGGGGGGACGATGAACACTGAAGCTTTCTTT.

This rearrangement joins TRBV7-9 to TRBJ2-7; 10 bases match TRBD1. Germline CDR1 reads SEHNR; CDR2 reads FQNEAQ (reference sequence). The CDR3 has 14 residues. V lost 4 bases, J lost 5 bases, and 5 bases stayed unmatched. The CDR3 spells CASSSRTGGDEQYF. The CDR3 DNA follows: TGTGCCAGCAGCTCCCGGACAGGGGGAGACGAGCAGTACTTC.

The chain is built from TRBV11-2 and TRBJ2-7, with D maybe TRBD2 (5 bases). This CDR3 region has 16 residues. From germline, CDR1 is SGHAT and CDR2 FQNNGV. Trimming cost V 2 bases and J 3 bases, with 17 bases left between them. The CDR3 region has the DNA TGTGCCAGCAGCTTAAGTGCCGGGATTCGAGTCTACGAGCAGTACTTC. Translation gives CASSLSAGIRVYEQYF.

This clonotype was detected ten times or more. The J gene is TRBJ2-3, the V gene TRBV7-2; 11 bases fit TRBD2. Per the germline V gene, CDR1 is SGHTA and CDR2 is FQGNSA. V dropped 5 bases and J dropped 0; count of bases not matched to a gene: 10. This CDR3 contains 18 residues. CDR3 region: CASSLTPTSGTSTDTQYF. The CDR3 nucleotides are TGTGCCAGCAGCCTGACCCCGACTAGCGGGACTAGCACAGATACGCAGTATTTT.

V usage is TRBV12-3 or TRBV12-4 and J usage is TRBJ2-7; TRBD2 agrees at 7 bases. The CDR3 is 12 residues long. The V segment lost 8 bases and the J segment 2 bases; nucleotides outside the gene matches: 3. Here the CDR3 DNA reads TGTGCCAGCGGGGGGGTCACCTACGAGCAGTACTTC. The encoded protein is CASGGVTYEQYF.

V gene TRBV20-1 combines with J gene TRBJ2-7; TRBD1 agrees at 9 bases. With 6 bases clipped from V and 3 bases from J, the junction kept 3 bases outside the gene matches. Germline V CDR1 and CDR2: DFQATT, SNEGSKA (reference sequence). This CDR3 has 12 residues. DNA of the CDR3: TGCAGTGCCACGGACAGGGGCTACGAGCAGTACTTC. Protein: CSATDRGYEQYF.